The rows below give T cell receptor beta chains drawn from one sample of a study of low-dose radiotherapy and immunotherapy resistance in tumors. In TCRdb, the reads were re-called with MiXCR into one record per CDR3 protein. The sample has 70,000 to 90,000 distinct CDR3 sequences; over 15% are singletons. Sample: PBMCs, taken before treatment. The receptors shown here come from a male donor with prostate cancer. Both conserved end residues are part of each CDR3. The order of the fields is V gene, CDR3 protein.

>TRBV2
CASREQGEQYF
>TRBV7-9
CASSRRTGKPYEQYF
>TRBV2
CASSDLGSTEAFF
>TRBV7-8
CASSLSSSRENTEAFF
>TRBV3-1
CASSYNRGTEAFF
>TRBV2
CASRTGSYSNQPQHF
>TRBV29-1
CSVGSIQETQYF
>TRBV6-5
CASRAGGDYEQYF
>TRBV2
CASKQRGGLNEQFF
>TRBV5-1
CASSFRFYEQYF
>TRBV28
CASSSRQGAYEQYF
>TRBV5-1
CASSLPLAGDVNQQYF
>TRBV12-3/TRBV12-4
CTSSRGVGDVSPLHF
>TRBV9
CASSVEGRRSEAQYF
>TRBV27
CASSFTDYNEQFF
>TRBV15
CATSRDNPAGGIDTQYF
>TRBV7-2
CASSPVSDHTDTQYF
>TRBV18
CASSPAGSQGYTF
>TRBV6-5
CASSSPGIASHEQYF
>TRBV7-3
CASSLISGDTDTQYF
>TRBV10-2
CASSTGNRETQYF
>TRBV2
CASSGPAQGEANEQFF
>TRBV6-2/TRBV6-3
CAILTGTSTGELFF
>TRBV3-1
CASSQAPQVPKLFF
>TRBV3-1
CASSHQREGGYTF
>TRBV29-1
CSVDLPRPQGYEQYF
>TRBV7-2
CARRTRGGGGSSTDTQYF
>TRBV7-6
CASSLVRNNEQFF
>TRBV5-1
CASSSTGEETQYF
>TRBV25-1
CASSEGGSWDTQYF
>TRBV6-2/TRBV6-3
CASTAARGSTDTQYF
>TRBV7-2
CASSLEGVARGVYGYTF
>TRBV30
CAWSLVGAYNEQFF
>TRBV27
CASSFSRGMDGELFF
>TRBV5-1
CASSFGPVNEQFF
>TRBV12-3/TRBV12-4
CASGPGGDSEKLFF
>TRBV11-2
CASSLSQTDQETQYF
>TRBV4-1
CASSQDKVWGRGTGELFF